Listed below are T cell receptor beta chains from one sample, sequenced in a study of shared clonotypes between healthy human individuals. Clones were read by immunoSEQ multiplex PCR, and TCRdb kept only the in-frame ones, dropping some. The table lists nearly 600,000 clones, just under 97% of them singletons, with 0.09% to 0.13% in the top ten. Sequencing was performed on naive CD8+ T cells sorted from blood. Receptors were obtained from a woman aged 25 to 39 in good health. The CDR3 runs from the conserved cysteine through the conserved F or W. D genes are given only for firm matches. Clone size appears in some rows only: once, few, many, or a class for an expanded clone.

V gene	J gene	D gene	clone size	CDR3 protein	CDR3 DNA
TRBV2	TRBJ2-2	-	-	CASSEGERAGELFF	TGTGCCAGCAGTGAAGGGGAGAGGGCCGGGGAGCTGTTTTTT
TRBV30	TRBJ1-3	-	-	CAWRLTENTIYF	TGTGCCTGGAGGTTGACTGAAAACACCATATATTTT
TRBV7-9	TRBJ2-5	TRBD2	once	CASSLVVPGGWETQYF	TGTGCCAGCAGCTTAGTCGTTCCGGGAGGTTGGGAGACCCAGTACTTC
TRBV23-1	TRBJ2-7	TRBD1	-	CASSQSEQGAYEQYF	TGCGCCAGCAGTCAATCGGAACAGGGGGCCTACGAGCAGTACTTC
TRBV29-1	TRBJ2-7	-	-	CSVGPMAYEQYF	TGCAGCGTTGGCCCTATGGCCTACGAGCAGTACTTC
TRBV6-1	TRBJ2-7	-	-	CASSESGTPVTLSYEQYF	TGTGCCAGCAGTGAATCCGGGACACCCGTCACCCTCTCCTACGAGCAGTACTTC
TRBV5-1	TRBJ2-4	TRBD2	-	CASSLAPIAGGLGSKNIQYF	TGCGCCAGCAGCTTGGCCCCAATAGCGGGAGGGCTTGGATCCAAAAACATTCAGTACTTC
TRBV27	TRBJ2-3	-	-	CAGRLLAFQPIAITQYF	TGTGCCGGCCGATTACTAGCATTTCAGCCTATCGCCATTACGCAGTATTTT
TRBV25-1	TRBJ1-1	-	-	CASSTTGYTEAFF	TGTGCCAGCAGCACAACGGGGTACACTGAAGCTTTCTTT
TRBV4-1	TRBJ2-7	-	-	CASSQAGQYEQYF	TGCGCCAGCAGCCAAGCCGGTCAGTACGAGCAGTACTTC
TRBV2	TRBJ1-2	-	-	CASSDGSRADYGYTF	TGTGCCAGCAGTGATGGCTCCCGGGCGGACTATGGCTACACCTTC
TRBV28	TRBJ2-2	-	-	CAMQGENTGELFF	TGTGCCATGCAAGGAGAGAACACCGGGGAGCTGTTTTTT
TRBV19	TRBJ2-7	-	-	CASSIDLLGSYEQYF	TGTGCCAGTAGTATAGATCTCCTGGGCTCCTACGAGCAGTACTTC
TRBV28	TRBJ1-1	-	-	CASSLDLLGLNTEAFF	TGTGCCAGCAGTTTGGACCTTCTCGGACTGAACACTGAAGCTTTCTTT
TRBV10-1	TRBJ2-7	TRBD2	-	CASSDEREGAYEQYF	TGCGCCAGCTCCGATGAGCGGGAGGGTGCCTACGAGCAGTACTTC
TRBV19	TRBJ1-1	-	-	CASDQGPSTEAFF	TGTGCCAGTGACCAGGGCCCCAGCACTGAAGCTTTCTTT
TRBV7-6	TRBJ2-7	-	-	CASSLGGFYEQYF	TGTGCCAGCAGCTTAGGTGGGTTTTACGAGCAGTACTTC
TRBV6-4	TRBJ2-6	-	-	CASSEGQPSGANVLTF	TGTGCCAGCAGTGAGGGACAACCTTCTGGGGCCAACGTCCTGACTTTC
TRBV6-1	TRBJ2-7	-	-	CASGQSGLVNEQYF	TGTGCCAGCGGACAGAGCGGGCTAGTCAACGAGCAGTACTTC
TRBV19	TRBJ1-2	-	-	CASSASGVGYGYTF	TGTGCCAGTAGTGCGAGCGGGGTCGGCTATGGCTACACCTTC
TRBV7-9	TRBJ1-1	-	-	CASSLEFRESSIEAFF	TGTGCCAGCAGCTTAGAGTTTCGGGAATCGTCCATTGAAGCTTTCTTT
TRBV4-1	TRBJ2-4	TRBD2	-	CASSKRDSKNIQYF	TGCGCCAGCAGCAAGCGGGACTCCAAAAACATTCAGTACTTC
TRBV27	TRBJ2-1	TRBD1	-	CASSFPGTGAYNEQFF	TGTGCCAGCAGTTTTCCCGGGACAGGGGCTTACAATGAGCAGTTCTTC
TRBV10-2	TRBJ2-7	TRBD1	-	CASRRDRGDEQYF	TGCGCCAGCCGCCGGGACAGGGGTGACGAGCAGTACTTC
TRBV19	TRBJ1-5	-	-	CASSMGPGYSNQPQHF	TGTGCCAGTAGTATGGGGCCGGGCTATAGCAATCAGCCCCAGCATTTT
TRBV29-1	TRBJ1-2	-	-	CSVFDEGSYGYTF	TGCAGCGTTTTCGACGAGGGAAGCTATGGCTACACCTTC
TRBV28	TRBJ1-2	TRBD1	-	CASSRDSYGYTF	TGTGCCAGCAGCCGGGACAGCTATGGCTACACCTTC
TRBV29-1	TRBJ2-1	TRBD2	once	CSAQLATLYNEQFF	TGCAGCGCCCAACTAGCGACCCTCTACAATGAGCAGTTCTTC
TRBV28	TRBJ2-3	TRBD2	-	CASSLRVAGVVTDTQYF	TGTGCCAGCAGTTTAAGGGTAGCGGGAGTGGTTACAGATACGCAGTATTTT
TRBV23-1	TRBJ1-4	-	once	CASAVQDEKLFF	TGCGCCAGCGCGGTTCAAGATGAAAAACTGTTTTTT
TRBV5-4	TRBJ2-7	-	-	CASSPSGYEQYF	TGTGCCAGCAGCCCAAGTGGTTACGAGCAGTACTTC
TRBV19	TRBJ1-5	-	-	CASSRQTNQPQHF	TGTGCCAGTAGTCGGCAGACAAATCAGCCCCAGCATTTT
TRBV13	TRBJ1-2	TRBD1	-	CASSLGRTGAYGYTF	TGTGCCAGCAGCTTAGGCCGGACAGGGGCCTATGGCTACACCTTC
TRBV27	TRBJ2-7	-	-	CASSSYEQYF	TGTGCCAGCAGTTCCTACGAGCAGTACTTC
TRBV19	TRBJ1-3	-	-	CASSNVISGNTIYF	TGTGCCAGTAGTAACGTGATCTCTGGAAACACCATATATTTT
TRBV7-9	TRBJ2-5	-	-	CASSHREETTQYF	TGTGCCAGCAGCCATAGGGAAGAGACGACCCAGTACTTC
TRBV5-6	TRBJ2-3	-	-	CASSLAGDTQYF	TGTGCCAGCAGCTTGGCCGGAGATACGCAGTATTTT
TRBV27	TRBJ2-7	-	-	CASSLSGSYEQYF	TGTGCCAGCAGTTTATCCGGGAGCTACGAGCAGTACTTC
TRBV7-9	TRBJ2-7	-	-	CASSFRETTYEQYF	TGTGCCAGCAGCTTCCGGGAGACAACCTACGAGCAGTACTTC
TRBV28	TRBJ2-7	TRBD2	-	CASSIYSGSTYEQYF	TGTGCCAGCAGTATATATAGCGGGAGTACCTACGAGCAGTACTTC
TRBV7-6	TRBJ2-2	-	once	CASSLAPLTDSNTGELFF	TGTGCCAGCAGCTTAGCCCCCCTGACAGATTCGAACACCGGGGAGCTGTTTTTT
TRBV19	TRBJ2-5	-	-	CASSIDLGIETQYF	TGTGCCAGTAGTATAGATCTAGGGATAGAGACCCAGTACTTC
TRBV19	TRBJ2-2	-	-	CASSIVAAGELFF	TGTGCCAGTAGTATAGTGGCGGCCGGGGAGCTGTTTTTT
TRBV7-1	TRBJ2-3	TRBD2	-	CASSFAGELADTQYF	TGTGCCAGCAGCTTCGCGGGAGAGCTTGCAGATACGCAGTATTTT
TRBV29-1	TRBJ2-5	-	-	CSVEDSWETQYF	TGCAGCGTTGAAGATAGCTGGGAGACCCAGTACTTC
TRBV11-1	TRBJ2-2	TRBD2	-	CASSLAAGTGELFF	TGTGCCAGCAGCCTAGCGGCCGGCACCGGGGAGCTGTTTTTT
TRBV7-9	TRBJ2-2	-	-	CASKEGIGELFF	TGTGCCAGCAAGGAGGGAATAGGGGAGCTGTTTTTT
TRBV28	TRBJ2-7	-	-	CASSRGTKDYEQYF	TGTGCCAGCAGTCGCGGGACAAAAGACTACGAGCAGTACTTC
TRBV19	TRBJ1-2	-	-	CASTDRGDGYTF	TGTGCCAGTACCGACCGGGGGGATGGCTACACCTTC
TRBV5-1	TRBJ2-7	-	-	CASSLVQGPYEQYF	TGCGCCAGCAGCTTGGTCCAGGGCCCCTACGAGCAGTACTTC
TRBV19	TRBJ1-1	-	-	CASSMKKRGTEAFF	TGTGCCAGTAGTATGAAGAAGCGGGGCACTGAAGCTTTCTTT
TRBV7-9	TRBJ1-1	-	-	CASSLEGSGGSEAFF	TGTGCCAGCAGCTTAGAGGGGTCTGGGGGCTCTGAAGCTTTCTTT